This T cell receptor beta chain was profiled in a study of blood T cell repertoires in COVID-19. Clones were sequenced by immunoSEQ multiplex PCR, and TCRdb holds only the in-frame ones, with some missing. Here the sample spans under 95,000 clones, around 87% being singletons. This clone was recorded only once. V lost 3 bases to trimming and J lost 7 bases; unmatched junction nucleotides: 7. This CDR3 is built from 14 residues. Germline V gene sequence: CDR1 LNHDA, CDR2 SQIVND (reference sequence). This chain uses TRBV19 with TRBJ1-2, with TRBD1 identical over 8 bases. This receptor was identified in a human donor with acute or convalescent COVID-19. The donor label of this sample is uncertain. Sequencing was carried out using peripheral blood. CDR3 in amino acids: CASSIRQGQGGYTF. Written as DNA, the CDR3 is TGTGCCAGTAGTATCCGACAGGGGCAGGGTGGCTACACCTTC. Looking up the rest from reference TRBV19 and TRBJ1-2 gives the full variable domain: DGGITQSPKYLFRKEGQNVTLSCEQNLNHDAMYWYRQDPGQGLRLIYYSQIVNDFQKGDIAEGYSVSREKKESFPLTVTSAQKNPTAFYLCASSIRQGQGGYTFGSGTRLTVV.